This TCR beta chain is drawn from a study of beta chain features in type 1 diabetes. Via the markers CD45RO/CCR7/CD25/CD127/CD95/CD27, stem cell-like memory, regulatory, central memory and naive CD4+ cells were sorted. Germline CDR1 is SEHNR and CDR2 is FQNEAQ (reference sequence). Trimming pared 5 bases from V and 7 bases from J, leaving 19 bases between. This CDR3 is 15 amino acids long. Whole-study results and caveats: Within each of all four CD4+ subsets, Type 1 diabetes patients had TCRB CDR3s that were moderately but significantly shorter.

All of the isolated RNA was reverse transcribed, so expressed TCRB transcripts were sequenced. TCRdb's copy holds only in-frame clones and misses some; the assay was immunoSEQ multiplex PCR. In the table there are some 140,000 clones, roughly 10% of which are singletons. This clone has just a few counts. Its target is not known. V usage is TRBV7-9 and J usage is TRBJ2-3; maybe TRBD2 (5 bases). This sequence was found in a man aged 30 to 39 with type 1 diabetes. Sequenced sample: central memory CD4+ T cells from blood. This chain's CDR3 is CASSPPSSGAYTQYF. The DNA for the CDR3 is TGTGCCAGCAGCCCTCCCTCCAGCGGAGCGTATACGCAGTATTTT. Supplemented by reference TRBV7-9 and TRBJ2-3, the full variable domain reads DTGVSQNPRHKITKRGQNVTFRCDPISEHNRLYWYRQTLGQGPEFLTYFQNEAQLEKSRLLSDRFSAERPKGSFSTLEIQRTEQGDSAMYLCASSPPSSGAYTQYFGPGTRLTVL.